Relative to its sample, the clone carrying this T cell receptor (beta chain) is large. The genes are named according to mouse. The CDR3 end lies 1 residue beyond the end of the read and is filled in from the germline J gene. The protocol was immunoSEQ multiplex PCR, while the TCRdb copy is restricted to in-frame clones and leaves out a portion. The sample has approximately 3,000 clones; about 50% are singletons. CDR3 size: 14 residues. Trimming removed 4 bases from V and 0 bases from J, with 9 bases in between. From germline, CDR1 is SNHLY and CDR2 FYNGKV (reference sequence). This sample was included in a study of tissue T cells after allogeneic stem cell transplantation. Sample time point: mouse harvest day 14 after allogeneic transplant. The graft held 10^6 splenic CD5+ T cells and 10^7 T-cell-depleted bone marrow cells.

The sequencing sample was made of gut tissue. This clonotype was obtained from a female BALB/c mouse given C57BL/6 T cells with graft-versus-host disease after an allogeneic hematopoietic cell transplant. The chain is built from TRBV3 and TRBJ1-2, with unresolved D. The DNA read from the CDR3 is TGTGCCAGCAGCTCAGGACGGACAAACTCCGACTACACC. This gives the protein CASSSGRTNSDYT. The full CDR3 protein reads CASSSGRTNSDYTF.